Below, 23 T cell receptor beta chains from the same sample are listed, as sequenced in a study of shared clonotypes between healthy human individuals. Assay: immunoSEQ multiplex PCR; the TCRdb copy retains only in-frame clones and omits some. Among some 2,500,000 clones listed, approximately 93% were seen once. The sample comprised naive CD4+ T cells from PBMCs. Subset meaning: CD45RA+ positively selected. These receptors originate from a man between 18 and 35 years old in good health. Some clones in this sample may be carry-over from other donors' samples.

For the CDR3, the DNA is TGCGCCAGCAGCCGCCAAGAGGTGCGCACAGGGGATACCGGGGAGCTGTTTTTT. It specifies CASSRQEVRTGDTGELFF. The rearrangement joins TRBV4-1 to TRBJ2-2, with 7 bases fitting TRBD1. The CDR3 length is 18 residues. V gave up 4 bases and J gave up 5 bases; unmatched junction bases: 16. Germline-derived CDR1 and CDR2 are MGHRA and YSYEKL.

V and J are TRBV10-1 and TRBJ1-5, with 10 positions matching TRBD1. The CDR3 is made up of 21 amino acids. Trimming at V came to 3 bases and at J to 0 bases, leaving 17 bases not matched to a gene. The germline V gene has CDR1 WNHNN and CDR2 SYGVQD (reference sequence). As DNA, the CDR3 is TGCGCCAGCAGTGAAGAGGTGGGACAGGGGCCGAATTCTTATAGCAATCAGCCCCAGCATTTT. It yields the protein CASSEEVGQGPNSYSNQPQHF.

V usage is TRBV15 and J usage is TRBJ2-7, with TRBD1 as a possible D gene (6 bases). The CDR3 length is 15 residues. Germline V gene sequence: CDR1 LNHNV, CDR2 YYDKDF (reference sequence). V lost 5 bases and J lost 1, with 15 bases in between. CDR3 amino acids: CATSLGQQKSYEQYF. The CDR3 DNA follows: TGTGCCACCAGCTTGGGACAACAGAAATCCTACGAGCAGTACTTC.

V usage is TRBV7-9 and J usage is TRBJ2-7; 12 nucleotides match TRBD1. V gave up 3 bases and J gave up 6 bases; unmatched junction bases: 15. Germline CDR1 and CDR2: SEHNR and FQNEAQ (reference sequence). The CDR3 length is 18 residues. CDR3 protein: CASSFMGGTGGASGEQYF. The CDR3 DNA reads TGTGCCAGCAGCTTTATGGGAGGGACAGGGGGCGCCTCTGGCGAGCAGTACTTC.

The rearrangement uses TRBV6-1 and TRBJ1-5; 7 nucleotides align to TRBD1. Germline-derived CDR1 and CDR2 are MNHNS and SASEGT. The CDR3 extends over 13 amino acids. The V segment lost 4 bases and the J segment 6 bases; nucleotides outside the gene matches: 3. The CDR3 sequence: CASSVDRVQPQHF. CDR3 sequence (DNA): TGTGCCAGCAGTGTCGACAGGGTTCAGCCCCAGCATTTT.

The chain combines TRBV7-9 with TRBJ1-2; D is possibly TRBD1 (5 bases). Germline V lookup: CDR1 SEHNR, CDR2 FQNEAQ (reference sequence). The V gene lost 1 base and the J gene lost 6 bases, with 15 bases spanning the gap. CDR3 length: 15 residues. The CDR3 sequence: CASSLGGRVRDGYTF. The CDR3 coding sequence is TGTGCCAGCAGCTTAGGGGGACGAGTAAGGGATGGCTACACCTTC.

V is TRBV7-9 and J is TRBJ1-3; D might be TRBD1 (5 bases). V lost 5 bases and J lost 3, with 17 bases in between. This CDR3 spans 16 amino acids. Germline CDR1 is SEHNR and CDR2 is FQNEAQ (reference sequence). The CDR3 here is CASSIFAGDGGNTIYF. Here the CDR3 DNA reads TGTGCCAGCAGCATCTTTGCGGGGGATGGTGGAAACACCATATATTTT.

V is TRBV9 and J is TRBJ2-2; 8 bases fit TRBD1. The germline gives CDR1 SGDLS, CDR2 YYNGEE. The ends lost 4 bases at V and 7 bases at J; junction bases unmatched: 9. The CDR3 spans 15 residues. Written as DNA, the CDR3 is TGTGCCAGCAGCTCCAGAGGACAGGGCGTCGGGGAGCTGTTTTTT. Translating it yields CASSSRGQGVGELFF.

The rearrangement links TRBV2 to TRBJ2-5; unclear D gene. The CDR3 length is 14 residues. Trimming removed 6 bases from V and 7 bases from J, with 18 bases in between. From germline, CDR1 is SNHLY and CDR2 FYNNEI. The CDR3 region is CASRLASGQATQYF. The CDR3 DNA reads TGTGCCAGCAGGCTTGCTAGTGGTCAGGCGACCCAGTACTTC.

The chain employs TRBV14 and TRBJ2-1, with D perhaps TRBD2 (6 bases). This CDR3 comprises 15 residues. Per germline, CDR1 SGHDN and CDR2 FVKESK. V lost 1 base and J 9 bases, leaving 16 bases between the germline ends. The CDR3 DNA is TGTGCCAGCAGCCAAGGATGGCGGGATTCCGGTGAGCAGTTCTTC. As protein: CASSQGWRDSGEQFF.

The rearrangement uses TRBV9 and TRBJ2-1; no definite D call. The V gene lost 0 bases and the J gene lost 8 bases, with 12 bases spanning the gap. Germline V gene data show CDR1 as SGDLS and CDR2 as YYNGEE. The CDR3 has 14 amino acids. The CDR3 protein is CASSVAGSEDEQFF. CDR3 coding DNA: TGTGCCAGCAGCGTAGCAGGCTCAGAGGATGAGCAGTTCTTC.

This clone was seen once. One junction end does not reproduce the germline sequence, and a read error may be involved. The chain recombines TRBV10-3 with TRBJ1-4, with TRBD1 identical over 7 bases. The germline CDR1 and CDR2 sequences are ENHRY and SYGVKD. CDR3 length: 14 amino acids. This CDR3 reads CAISASRDSGDYIF. DNA of the CDR3: TGTGCCATCAGTGCGAGCCGGGACAGCGGGGACTATATTTTT.

This rearrangement joins TRBV29-1 to TRBJ2-1, with D perhaps being TRBD1 or TRBD2 (5 bases each). Between the trimmed V and J ends, which lost 4 bases and 5 bases, there was a span of 15 bases. The germline gives CDR1 SQVTM, CDR2 ANQGSEA. This CDR3 comprises 14 residues. The CDR3 loop reads CSVGGRVMDNEQFF. The CDR3 region has the DNA TGCAGCGTTGGGGGACGGGTCATGGACAATGAGCAGTTCTTC.

This chain joins TRBV7-9 and TRBJ2-7, with TRBD1 as a possible D gene (6 bases). The CDR3 loop spans 14 amino acids. The germline V and J ends were trimmed by 6 bases and 4 bases, with 16 bases remaining between them. In germline, CDR1 is SEHNR, CDR2 FQNEAQ (reference sequence). The CDR3 sequence is CASRYQDRLYEQYF. In nucleotides, the CDR3 is TGTGCCAGCAGATACCAGGACAGATTATACGAGCAGTACTTC.

CDR3 sequence: CASSLLAGASDEQFF. The CDR3 DNA sequence: TGCGCCAGCAGCTTGCTTGCGGGAGCATCGGATGAGCAGTTCTTC. The chain recombines TRBV5-1 with TRBJ2-1, with 7 bases matching TRBD2. The CDR3 length is 15 residues. The germline V gene encodes CDR1 SGHRS and CDR2 YFSETQ. Trimming cost V 1 base and J 8 bases; bases outside gene matches: 9.

V and J are TRBV19 and TRBJ2-5, with D perhaps TRBD1 (6 bases). CDR1 and CDR2 (germline): LNHDA, SQIVND (reference sequence). Trimming took off 3 bases at V and 0 bases at J, with 14 bases between the two ends. This CDR3 spans 16 amino acids. This CDR3 is CASSMSRGWYQETQYF. DNA of the CDR3: TGTGCCAGTAGTATGTCGAGGGGGTGGTACCAAGAGACCCAGTACTTC.

This clone has a single count. The rearrangement uses TRBV5-1 and TRBJ1-2; 7 bases fit TRBD1. Losses at the gene ends were 4 bases for V and 5 bases for J; bases not matched to a gene: 8. This CDR3 has 14 amino acids. Germline V gives CDR1 SGHRS, CDR2 YFSETQ. The DNA for the CDR3 is TGCGCCAGCAGCGCCGGGACAGTCTCGTATGGCTACACCTTC. Amino acid sequence: CASSAGTVSYGYTF. The full variable domain, with the rest looked up from reference TRBV5-1 and TRBJ1-2, is KAGVTQTPRYLIKTRGQQVTLSCSPISGHRSVSWYQQTPGQGLQFLFEYFSETQRNKGNFPGRFSGRQFSNSRSEMNVSTLELGDSALYLCASSAGTVSYGYTFGSGTRLTVV.

The chain is built from TRBV4-1 and TRBJ2-2; D is uncertain. The CDR3 sequence is 15 residues long. The germline CDR1 and CDR2 sequences are MGHRA and YSYEKL. Trimming removed 1 base at V and 0 bases at J, with 6 bases between. The CDR3: CASSQGRTNTGELFF. DNA for the CDR3: TGCGCCAGCAGCCAAGGCCGGACGAACACCGGGGAGCTGTTTTTT.

V gene TRBV28 combines with J gene TRBJ1-4, with 7 bases aligning to TRBD1. This CDR3 is built from 14 residues. The J segment lost 4 bases and the V segment lost 6 bases, leaving 5 bases of the junction unmatched. Germline assignment: CDR1 MDHEN and CDR2 SYDVKM. The CDR3 loop is CASSSGTDNEKLFF. Written as DNA, the CDR3 is TGTGCCAGCAGCTCAGGGACAGATAATGAAAAACTGTTTTTT.

The J gene is TRBJ2-3, the V gene TRBV4-3, with D unresolved. The CDR3 is 15 residues long. The germline gives CDR1 LGHNA, CDR2 YSLEER. The V end was cut by 0 bases, the J end by 6 bases, with 13 bases between. The CDR3 reads CASSQDAARRDTQYF. CDR3 bases: TGCGCCAGCAGCCAAGATGCGGCGCGTCGTGATACGCAGTATTTT.

The V call is TRBV9, the J call TRBJ1-4; 8 positions match TRBD1. Germline-derived CDR1 and CDR2 are SGDLS and YYNGEE. This CDR3 has 15 amino acids. V trimming: 3 bases; J trimming: 2 bases; junction bases outside the gene matches: 3. The CDR3 here is CASSARTGTNEKLFF. The CDR3 nucleotides are TGTGCCAGCAGCGCCCGGACAGGGACTAATGAAAAACTGTTTTTT.

CDR3 sequence: CASSPPGSGDEQFF. The CDR3 DNA reads TGTGCCAGCTCACCACCAGGGTCAGGGGATGAGCAGTTCTTC. The chain recombines TRBV18 with TRBJ2-1; the D gene is possibly TRBD1 (6 bases). The V and J ends lost 0 bases and 8 bases respectively, with 11 bases between them. The CDR3 length is 14 residues. Germline V CDR1 and CDR2: KGHSH, LQKENI.

The sample holds one count of this clone. The chain couples TRBV9 to TRBJ2-3, with D possibly called TRBD1 or TRBD2 (5 bases each). The CDR3 consists of 13 residues. Germline assignment: CDR1 SGDLS and CDR2 YYNGEE. V gave up 4 bases and J gave up 6 bases, with 12 bases separating them. CDR3 amino acids: CASSPRDGDTQYF. In nucleotides, the CDR3 is TGTGCCAGCAGCCCCCGGGACGGGGATACGCAGTATTTT.